A selection of T cell receptor beta chains follows, all from one sample in a study of blood T cell repertoires in COVID-19. Clones were read by immunoSEQ multiplex PCR, and TCRdb kept only the in-frame ones, dropping some. The top ten hold about 3% of the sample, which has about 170,000 clones, over 70% seen once. Sequencing input: peripheral blood. The origin of the receptors is a man aged 70 or older with acute or convalescent COVID-19. CDR3s include the opening cysteine and the closing phenylalanine or tryptophan. The order of the fields is D gene, J gene, clone size, V gene, CDR3 DNA, CDR3 protein. The D gene is left open where the match is weak. Clone sizes are given selectively: once, few, many, or a class where the clone is expanded.

D: .
J: TRBJ1-1
size: .
V: TRBV5-4
DNA: TGTGCCAGCAGGCCTGGCGCGGAGAACACTGAAGCTTTCTTT
CDR3: CASRPGAENTEAFF

D: .
J: TRBJ1-3
size: .
V: TRBV6-1
DNA: TGTGCCAGCAGTGCGACTCCCGTTCAGGGTTACGGAAACACCATATATTTT
CDR3: CASSATPVQGYGNTIYF

D: TRBD1
J: TRBJ1-5
size: .
V: TRBV23-1
DNA: TGCGCCAGCAGTCGACAAGGACAGGGGAGGGATCAGCCCCAGCATTTT
CDR3: CASSRQGQGRDQPQHF

D: TRBD2
J: TRBJ2-5
size: .
V: TRBV7-2
DNA: TGTGCCAGCAGCTTAGTACTCGCGGGGGGCGCGACCCAGTACTTC
CDR3: CASSLVLAGGATQYF

D: .
J: TRBJ1-2
size: .
V: TRBV6-2/TRBV6-3
DNA: TGTGCCAGCAGTCCACTCTTACAGCATGGCTACACCTTC
CDR3: CASSPLLQHGYTF

D: TRBD1
J: TRBJ1-6
size: .
V: TRBV28
DNA: TGTGCCAGCAGTCTTGCCGGGACAGCGTATTCACCCCTCCACTTT
CDR3: CASSLAGTAYSPLHF

D: .
J: TRBJ1-2
size: .
V: TRBV24-1
DNA: TGTGCCACCAGTGACCGTTTTGGACAGCTGCGGGTATATGGCTACACCTTC
CDR3: CATSDRFGQLRVYGYTF

D: TRBD1
J: TRBJ2-1
size: .
V: TRBV5-4
DNA: TGTGCCAGCTTACAGGGGGGTGGTGGCTCCTACAATGAGCAGTTCTTC
CDR3: CASLQGGGGSYNEQFF

D: TRBD2
J: TRBJ2-7
size: .
V: TRBV7-6
DNA: TGTGCCAGCAGCTTAGCTCCTAGCGGGGTTTACGAGCAGTACTTC
CDR3: CASSLAPSGVYEQYF

D: .
J: TRBJ1-1
size: .
V: TRBV6-5
DNA: TGTGCCAGCAGAGCAGACACGAACACTGAAGCTTTCTTT
CDR3: CASRADTNTEAFF

D: TRBD1
J: TRBJ1-2
size: .
V: TRBV7-6
DNA: TGTGCCAGCAGTGCGCTAGAACAGGGGTATGACTATGGCTACACCTTC
CDR3: CASSALEQGYDYGYTF

D: TRBD1
J: TRBJ1-2
size: .
V: TRBV6-5
DNA: TGTGCCAGCAAGTTAGGGACAGGGGCGCTGTACACCTTC
CDR3: CASKLGTGALYTF

D: .
J: TRBJ2-5
size: few
V: TRBV7-8
DNA: TGTGCCAGCAGCTTAGGAAGGGTGGCGGGACAAGAGACCCAGTACTTC
CDR3: CASSLGRVAGQETQYF

D: .
J: TRBJ2-7
size: few
V: TRBV5-1
DNA: TGCGCCAGCAGCCCTCAGGGCTACGAGCAGTACTTC
CDR3: CASSPQGYEQYF

D: .
J: TRBJ2-2
size: .
V: TRBV25-1
DNA: TGTGCCAGCAGTCTCCTCGGGGAGACCGGGGAGCTGTTTTTT
CDR3: CASSLLGETGELFF

D: .
J: TRBJ1-3
size: .
V: TRBV2
DNA: TGTGCCAGCAGAACAGGGCGAGGAGTAAACACCATATATTTT
CDR3: CASRTGRGVNTIYF

D: TRBD1
J: TRBJ2-7
size: once
V: TRBV11-3
DNA: TGTGCCAGCAGCTTAGGGGACAGAATGCGGAGCGAGCAGTACTTC
CDR3: CASSLGDRMRSEQYF

D: TRBD1
J: TRBJ1-1
size: .
V: TRBV10-3
DNA: TGTGCCATCAGTGACCAGGGGGACACTGAAGCTTTCTTT
CDR3: CAISDQGDTEAFF

D: .
J: TRBJ2-2
size: .
V: TRBV7-3
DNA: TGTGCCAGCAGCTTAGTAGGAGGGGTGGGCACCGGGGAGCTGTTTTTT
CDR3: CASSLVGGVGTGELFF

D: .
J: TRBJ2-3
size: .
V: TRBV5-1
DNA: TGCGCCAGCAGCTTGTACTCCTCCGGGGATACGCAGTATTTT
CDR3: CASSLYSSGDTQYF

D: .
J: TRBJ2-7
size: few
V: TRBV7-9
DNA: TGTGCCAGCAGCGACAACTACGAGCAGTACTTC
CDR3: CASSDNYEQYF

D: .
J: TRBJ2-7
size: .
V: TRBV5-1
DNA: TGCGCCAGCAGCTTGGAGTCTAGCGTGAACGAGCAGTACTTC
CDR3: CASSLESSVNEQYF

D: TRBD1
J: TRBJ2-1
size: once
V: TRBV24-1
DNA: TGTGCCACCAGTGGAACAGGGGGTTTCGATGAGCAGTTCTTC
CDR3: CATSGTGGFDEQFF

D: TRBD2
J: TRBJ2-7
size: many
V: TRBV18
DNA: TGTGCCAGCTCACCACCGAGGGGGACTAGCTCCTACGAGCAGTACTTC
CDR3: CASSPPRGTSSYEQYF

D: TRBD2
J: TRBJ2-1
size: .
V: TRBV28
DNA: TGTGCCAGCAGTCCTGGGACTAGCGGGAGCCATGAGCAGTTCTTC
CDR3: CASSPGTSGSHEQFF

D: .
J: TRBJ2-3
size: few
V: TRBV27
DNA: TGTGCCAGCAGCGCCAACTTTTATACGCAGTATTTT
CDR3: CASSANFYTQYF

D: TRBD2
J: TRBJ2-7
size: .
V: TRBV9
DNA: TGTGCCAGCAGCGTTCTAGCGGACTCCTACGAGCAGTACTTC
CDR3: CASSVLADSYEQYF

D: .
J: TRBJ1-3
size: .
V: TRBV7-8
DNA: TGTGCCAGCAGCTTATTGGGACAAGGAAACACCATATATTTT
CDR3: CASSLLGQGNTIYF

D: TRBD1
J: TRBJ1-2
size: .
V: TRBV6-5
DNA: TGTGCCAGCAGTCAGGGACAGGGGGCGTGGGGCTACACCTTC
CDR3: CASSQGQGAWGYTF

D: .
J: TRBJ2-7
size: .
V: TRBV5-6
DNA: TGTGCCAGCAGCTCGATGACAGATGCCTACGAGCAGTACTTC
CDR3: CASSSMTDAYEQYF

D: TRBD1
J: TRBJ2-1
size: .
V: TRBV24-1
DNA: TGTGCCACCGAGATGAGACAGGGGGCTCAGTTCTTC
CDR3: CATEMRQGAQFF

D: .
J: TRBJ2-7
size: .
V: TRBV5-1
DNA: TGCGCCAGCAGCTTGAAAGTGACTCATACCTACGAGCAGTACTTC
CDR3: CASSLKVTHTYEQYF

D: .
J: TRBJ2-3
size: .
V: TRBV19
DNA: TGTGCCAGTAGTCCTAGCACAGATACGCAGTATTTT
CDR3: CASSPSTDTQYF

D: .
J: TRBJ1-1
size: .
V: TRBV18
DNA: TGTGCCAGCTCGCCCCTGGGGGGTGAAGCTTTCTTT
CDR3: CASSPLGGEAFF

D: TRBD1
J: TRBJ1-2
size: few
V: TRBV5-1
DNA: TGCGCCAGCAGCTGGGACAGGACCTCCTATGGCTACACCTTC
CDR3: CASSWDRTSYGYTF

D: TRBD1
J: TRBJ1-1
size: .
V: TRBV18
DNA: TGTGCCAGCTCACAAGGACAGGGTTTCGCTGAAGCTTTCTTT
CDR3: CASSQGQGFAEAFF

D: .
J: TRBJ1-2
size: .
V: TRBV11-1
DNA: TGTGCCAGCAGCAACGGAGGGGGCTACACCTTC
CDR3: CASSNGGGYTF

D: TRBD1
J: TRBJ1-1
size: .
V: TRBV5-5
DNA: TGTGCCAGCAGCTTGGGGACAGGGGGGAACACTGAAGCTTTCTTT
CDR3: CASSLGTGGNTEAFF

D: .
J: TRBJ1-4
size: .
V: TRBV19
DNA: TGTGCCAGTACCACCACGGGGGTAGCGAACTCTGAAAAACTGTTTTTT
CDR3: CASTTTGVANSEKLFF

D: TRBD2
J: TRBJ2-3
size: .
V: TRBV16
DNA: TGTGCCAGCAGCCAATCGAGCGGGGATGCAGATACGCAGTATTTT
CDR3: CASSQSSGDADTQYF

D: TRBD2
J: TRBJ2-3
size: .
V: TRBV7-9
DNA: TGTGCCAGCAGCACAGGACTAGCGGGGCCTCTCGATACGCAGTATTTT
CDR3: CASSTGLAGPLDTQYF

D: .
J: TRBJ1-1
size: .
V: TRBV19
DNA: TGTGCCAGTAGGAGGGGAGGTGCCATGAACACTGAAGCTTTCTTT
CDR3: CASRRGGAMNTEAFF

D: .
J: TRBJ1-3
size: once
V: TRBV3-1/TRBV3-2
DNA: TGTGCCAGCAGACACCTTGCGGGGTGGGGTGGAAACACCATATATTTT
CDR3: CASRHLAGWGGNTIYF

D: TRBD2
J: TRBJ2-5
size: .
V: TRBV13
DNA: TGTGCCAGCAGCTTAAAATTAGCGGGAACCATTCCGGGAGAGACCCAGTACTTC
CDR3: CASSLKLAGTIPGETQYF

D: .
J: TRBJ1-2
size: .
V: TRBV20-1
DNA: TGCAGTGCTAGTCCCAGGGGATACTATGGCTACACCTTC
CDR3: CSASPRGYYGYTF

D: .
J: TRBJ2-1
size: .
V: TRBV2
DNA: TGTGCCAGCAGTGAAGCTCGGTACAATGAGCAGTTCTTC
CDR3: CASSEARYNEQFF